This T cell receptor (beta chain) was captured by sequencing in a study of technical replicates of blood from a few donors. This CDR3 is built from 13 residues. V lost 3 bases and J 7 bases, leaving 13 bases between the germline ends. CDR1 and CDR2 (germline): SNHLY, FYNNEI. Repertoires were generated with immunoSEQ multiplex PCR, while TCRdb's copy carries only in-frame clones and drops some. The data show over 50,000 clones, 75% to 90% seen once. This sequence was found in a human donor in good health. Some clones in this sample may be carry-over from other donors' samples. The chain links TRBV2 to TRBJ2-7; TRBD2 is a possible D gene (5 bases). Sequenced sample: PBMCs. CDR3 DNA: TGTGCCAGCAGTGACTGGTGGGAGAGGGAGCAGTACTTC. Protein: CASSDWWEREQYF.